Each of the 7 T cell receptor beta chains below was sequenced from the same sample in a study of blood T cells in healthy people across ages. A J-beta primer mix and a sample-barcoded 5' primer were used in a second PCR of about 7 to 12 cycles. TCRdb analysed the 5' RACE reads with MiXCR anew, one entry per CDR3 protein. The sample carries 500,000 to 650,000 distinct CDR3 sequences, roughly a quarter recorded once. The same data also went into a second study, on T cells of mothers and their children.

Sequencing was performed on blood. The receptors derive from a boy aged 2 to 10 in good health.

The chain carries TRBV5-1 and TRBJ2-1; TRBD1 matches at 8 bases. The end of the DNA fits TRBJ2-7 better, so the J call may be wrong. The length of the CDR3 is 16 residues. In germline, CDR1 is SGHRS, CDR2 YFSETQ. CDR3: CASSLDGQGDLYEQYF. In DNA form, the CDR3 reads TGCGCCAGCAGCTTAGACGGACAGGGCGACCTTTACGAGCAGTACTTC.

The genes are TRBV2 and TRBJ2-1, with 12 bases that match TRBD2. The CDR3 loop spans 15 amino acids. Trimming took 5 bases from V and 6 from J; bases not matched to a gene: 5. CDR1 is SNHLY and CDR2 is FYNNEI in the germline V gene. The CDR3 here is CASSRLAGATNEQFF. CDR3 bases: TGTGCCAGCAGTAGACTAGCGGGGGCCACCAATGAGCAGTTCTTC.

J is TRBJ1-4 and V is TRBV5-1; TRBD1 is a possible D gene (5 bases). Trimming left V 5 bases short and J 1 base short, with 12 bases between. The CDR3 covers 15 residues. CDR1 is SGHRS and CDR2 is YFSETQ in the germline V gene. The CDR3 DNA follows: TGCGCCAGCAGTGCCGAGGGGCGAACTAATGAAAAACTGTTTTTT. Its protein product is CASSAEGRTNEKLFF.

V is TRBV29-1 and J is TRBJ2-1; the D is unclear. The J call is doubtful: the DNA matches TRBJ2-5 better. This CDR3 spans 14 amino acids. CDR1 SQVTM and CDR2 ANQGSEA come from the germline V gene. In DNA, the CDR3 is TGCAGCGTTGTAGAGACGTCGACTCGGGAGACCCAGTACTTC. This translates into CSVVETSTRETQYF.

The sample holds a few counts of this clonotype. V usage is TRBV5-1 and J usage is TRBJ2-5; 11 bases map to TRBD2. With 2 bases clipped from V and 5 bases from J, the junction kept 5 bases outside the gene matches. This CDR3 comprises 15 residues. Germline CDR1 reads SGHRS; CDR2 reads YFSETQ. The CDR3 protein is CASSFTSGGVETQYF. CDR3 bases: TGCGCCAGCAGCTTCACTAGCGGGGGAGTGGAGACCCAGTACTTC.

The rearrangement joins TRBV6-2 or TRBV6-3 to TRBJ1-1; D is uncertain. The CDR3 has 14 residues. CDR1 MNHEY and CDR2 SVGEGT come from the germline V gene. Trimming left V 6 bases short and J 1 base short, with 12 bases between. CDR3 region: CASSPNLGNTEAFF. The CDR3, as DNA: TGTGCCAGCAGCCCCAACTTGGGGAACACTGAAGCTTTCTTT.

J is TRBJ1-1 and V is TRBV10-3; no definite D call. The CDR3 covers 13 residues. The V gene lost 0 bases and the J gene lost 3 bases, with 5 bases spanning the gap. Germline lookup yields CDR1 ENHRY and CDR2 SYGVKD. CDR3 amino acids: CAISESKDTEAFF. In nucleotides, the CDR3 is TGTGCCATCAGTGAGTCCAAGGACACTGAAGCTTTCTTT.